The text below deals with one TCR beta chain. These data belong to a study of monozygotic twins with inflammatory bowel disease. After re-calling the 5' RACE reads, TCRdb lists one entry per CDR3 protein, DNA absent. The sample table includes roughly 330,000 distinct CDR3 sequences. Looked up from germline, CDR1 is MDHEN and CDR2 is SYDVKM. The CDR3 loop spans 12 amino acids. The receptor's source is a human donor with ulcerative colitis or Crohn's disease, or a healthy co-twin of an affected twin (not recorded which). Sequenced: blood. The rearrangement uses TRBV28 and TRBJ2-3; checking the TCRdb D call of TRBD1 is not possible without DNA. CDR3 sequence reads: CASSSPWDTQYF.